The source of this T cell receptor (beta chain) is a study of regulatory T cells in long-lasting Graves disease. Time point here: persistent/refractory GD, antithyroid drugs over 5 years with positive TRAb. From PBMCs, RNA was extracted and then used to make the TCR library. Patients met American Thyroid Association criteria for Graves' disease. Approximately 8.2-milliliter peripheral blood samples went into EDTA tubes. This clonotype was seen repeatedly, ten times or more. Its antigen is not known. In building TCR beta libraries, iRepertoire HTBI primers were used together with Arm-PCR of CDR3 regions. MiXCR was run by TCRdb on the multiplex PCR reads, yielding one entry per CDR3 protein. Here the sample spans 650,000 to 700,000 distinct CDR3 sequences, roughly 30% being singletons. Trimming shortened V by 2 bases and J by 7 bases, and 9 bases separated the two germline ends. The CDR3 totals 12 residues. The germline CDR1 and CDR2 sequences are SGHDT and YYEEEE.

Study conclusions and caveats: Under persistent disease, TRBV28, TRBJ1-2 and TRBJ2-5 were used preferentially.

Sequenced material: peripheral blood mononuclear cells (PBMCs), taken when the disease was refractory, from a patient treated with antithyroid drugs. This chain links TRBV5-6 with TRBJ1-1; D ambiguous. The receptor was isolated from a female donor with Graves disease. The CDR3 region has the DNA TGTGCCAGCAGCTTAGTTGCAGGTGAAGCTTTCTTT. Residues: CASSLVAGEAFF. Complete variable domain (other parts from reference TRBV5-6 and TRBJ1-1): DAGVTQSPTHLIKTRGQQVTLRCSPKSGHDTVSWYQQALGQGPQFIFQYYEEEERQRGNFPDRFSGHQFPNYSSELNVNALLLGDSALYLCASSLVAGEAFFGQGTRLTVV.